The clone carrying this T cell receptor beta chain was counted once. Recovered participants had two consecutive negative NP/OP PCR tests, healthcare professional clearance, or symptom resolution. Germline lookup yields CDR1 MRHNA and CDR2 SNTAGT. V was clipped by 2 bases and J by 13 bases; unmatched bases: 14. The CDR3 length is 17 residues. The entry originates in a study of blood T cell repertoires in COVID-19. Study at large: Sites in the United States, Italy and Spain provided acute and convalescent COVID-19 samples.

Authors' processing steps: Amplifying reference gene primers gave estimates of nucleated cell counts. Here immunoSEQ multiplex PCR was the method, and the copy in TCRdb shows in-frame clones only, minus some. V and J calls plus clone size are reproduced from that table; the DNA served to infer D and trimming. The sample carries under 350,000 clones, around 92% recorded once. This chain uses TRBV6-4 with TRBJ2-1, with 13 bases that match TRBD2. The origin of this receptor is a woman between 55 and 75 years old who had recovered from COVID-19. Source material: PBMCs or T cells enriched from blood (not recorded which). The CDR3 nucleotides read TGTGCCAGCAGTGACGGACTAGCGGGGGACCGCCTTCTAGGACAGTTCTTC. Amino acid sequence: CASSDGLAGDRLLGQFF.